Presented here are 12 T cell receptor beta chains from one specimen sequenced in a study of T cell responses to AZD1222 COVID-19 vaccine. TCRdb keeps only in-frame clones here, not all; method: immunoSEQ multiplex PCR. The data show roughly 50,000 clones, 60% to 85% seen once. The sequencing used peripheral blood, collected on day 0 of AZD1222 vaccination. Receptors were obtained from an adult in good health.

In its sample, this clone was seen a few times. The V and J genes are TRBV28 and TRBJ2-7, with TRBD1 identical over 7 bases. This CDR3 has 14 amino acids. Germline V gene data show CDR1 as MDHEN and CDR2 as SYDVKM. The V segment lost 6 bases and the J segment 4 bases; nucleotides outside the gene matches: 9. DNA of the CDR3: TGTGCCAGCAGCTCAGGGGGAGCGGCTTACGAGCAGTACTTC. Translating gives CASSSGGAAYEQYF. Full variable domain (outside the CDR3, taken from reference TRBV28 and TRBJ2-7): DVKVTQSSRYLVKRTGEKVFLECVQDMDHENMFWYRQDPGLGLRLIYFSYDVKMKEKGDIPEGYSVSREKKERFSLILESASTNQTSMYLCASSSGGAAYEQYFGPGTRLTVT.

The rearrangement joins TRBV4-2 to TRBJ2-2; 9 bases fit TRBD2. There are 16 residues in the CDR3. J lost 6 bases, V lost 0 bases, and 5 bases had no gene match. Germline values: CDR1 LGHNA, CDR2 YNFKEQ. The CDR3, as DNA: TGTGCCAGCAGCCAAGAAGGGACTAGCTTCGCCGGGGAGCTGTTTTTT. Protein sequence: CASSQEGTSFAGELFF.

The chain employs TRBV5-8 and TRBJ1-2, with TRBD1 identical over 7 bases. Germline-derived CDR1 and CDR2 are SGHTS and YDEGEE. Trimming cost V 4 bases and J 2 bases; bases outside gene matches: 5. The CDR3 has 14 residues. In DNA form, the CDR3 reads TGTGCCAGCAGCCCAGGGACAGCAAACTATGGCTACACCTTC. The encoded protein is CASSPGTANYGYTF.

This clone was observed a single time. CDR3 sequence: CASSFRTGREKLFF. CDR3 nucleotide sequence: TGTGCCAGCAGCTTCCGGACAGGGAGAGAAAAACTGTTTTTT. The J gene is TRBJ1-4, the V gene TRBV7-8, with 8 positions matching TRBD1. V was clipped by 3 bases and J by 8 bases; unmatched bases: 5. The length of the CDR3 is 14 residues. Germline V CDR1 and CDR2: SGHVS, FQNEAQ.

The gene calls are TRBV6-5 and TRBJ2-7; D could derive from TRBD1 or TRBD2 (7 bases each). V lost 6 bases to trimming and J lost 10 bases, with 16 bases between them. In germline, CDR1 is MNHEY, CDR2 SVGAGI. There are 12 residues in the CDR3. In DNA form, the CDR3 reads TGTGCCAGCAGGAGCGGGGACAGATCCCAGTACGTC. Its translation: CASRSGDRSQYV.

The chain uses TRBV2 and TRBJ1-5; 7 bases are shared with TRBD1. The junction had 6 bases not matched to a gene; V was cut back by 6 bases and J by 1 base. This CDR3 has 15 residues. CDR1 is SNHLY, CDR2 FYNNEI, per germline. The DNA of the CDR3 is TGTGCCAGCAGCGAAACAGGGGTGAGCAATCAGCCCCAGCATTTT. Translated, it gives CASSETGVSNQPQHF. The full variable domain, its missing parts supplied by reference TRBV2 and TRBJ1-5, is EPEVTQTPSHQVTQMGQEVILRCVPISNHLYFYWYRQILGQKVEFLVSFYNNEISEKSEIFDDQFSVERPDGSNFTLKIRSTKLEDSAMYFCASSETGVSNQPQHFGDGTRLSIL.

The J gene is TRBJ2-1, the V gene TRBV10-3; 12 bases agree with TRBD1. This CDR3 has 22 residues. V lost 6 bases, J lost 0 bases, and 21 bases stayed unmatched. The germline CDR1 and CDR2 sequences are ENHRY and SYGVKD. The CDR3 here is CAISTGTGGSLAGRSSYNEQFF. The DNA for the CDR3 is TGTGCCATCAGCACCGGGACAGGGGGCTCACTAGCGGGCAGGAGCTCCTACAATGAGCAGTTCTTC.

The chain uses TRBV12-3 or TRBV12-4 and TRBJ1-6; 8 bases line up with TRBD1. The CDR3 covers 13 residues. Trimming cost V 6 bases and J 10 bases; bases outside gene matches: 5. The CDR3 DNA sequence: TGTGCCAGCAGCCCACAGGGGGGCTCACCCCTCCACTTT. Encoded protein: CASSPQGGSPLHF.

This sequence joins TRBV18 and TRBJ1-5; 8 bases are a match to TRBD1. The CDR3 is 14 amino acids. Germline CDR1 and CDR2: KGHSH and LQKENI. After removal of 5 bases from V and 6 bases from J, the junction contained 6 bases not matched to a gene. Here the CDR3 DNA reads TGTGCCAGCTCAAGGACAGGGCGGGCTCAGCCCCAGCATTTT. Amino acid sequence: CASSRTGRAQPQHF.

The chain links TRBV11-2 to TRBJ1-1; the D gene is possibly TRBD1 (6 bases). Per germline, CDR1 SGHAT and CDR2 FQNNGV. Trimming took off 5 bases at V and 4 bases at J, with 23 bases between the two ends. The CDR3 is 17 amino acids. The CDR3 loop reads CASSPDRSRTGPTEAFF. The CDR3 DNA sequence: TGTGCCAGCAGCCCCGACAGGAGTAGGACCGGCCCCACTGAAGCTTTCTTT.

V is TRBV7-2 and J is TRBJ1-3, with TRBD1 matching over 11 bases. After removal of 4 bases from V and 4 bases from J, the junction contained 9 bases not matched to a gene. Germline assignment: CDR1 SGHTA and CDR2 FQGNSA. This CDR3 spans 17 amino acids. This CDR3 reads CASSSGQGAVIGNTIYF. The CDR3 DNA follows: TGTGCCAGCAGCTCCGGACAGGGGGCGGTTATCGGAAACACCATATATTTT.

Written as DNA, the CDR3 is TGTGCCAGCAGCTTGGCCGCAGGGGTAAACATTCAGTACTTC. Translated, it gives CASSLAAGVNIQYF. V and J are TRBV5-6 and TRBJ2-4; D possibly corresponds to TRBD1 (6 bases). Trimming shortened V by 0 bases and J by 6 bases, and 10 bases separated the two germline ends. This CDR3 contains 14 residues. Germline lookup yields CDR1 SGHDT and CDR2 YYEEEE.